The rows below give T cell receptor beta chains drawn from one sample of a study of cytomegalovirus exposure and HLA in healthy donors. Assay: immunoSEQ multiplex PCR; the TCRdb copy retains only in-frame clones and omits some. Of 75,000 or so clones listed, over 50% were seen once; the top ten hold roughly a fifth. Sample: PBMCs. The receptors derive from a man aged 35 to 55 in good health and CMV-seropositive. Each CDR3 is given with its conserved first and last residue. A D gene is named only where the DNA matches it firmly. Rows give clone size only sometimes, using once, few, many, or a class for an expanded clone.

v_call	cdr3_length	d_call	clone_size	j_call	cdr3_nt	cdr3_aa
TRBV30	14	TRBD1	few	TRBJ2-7	TGTGCCTGGTCCCTCGGGACAGCTACCTACGAGCAGTACTTC	CAWSLGTATYEQYF
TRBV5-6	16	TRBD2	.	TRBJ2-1	TGTGCCAGCAGCTTGGGTGGCGGGGGATACTACAATGAGCAGTTCTTC	CASSLGGGGYYNEQFF
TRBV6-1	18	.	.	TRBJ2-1	TGTGCCAGCAGTGAAGACGGTGGCGGGCGTGTACTTTACAATGAGCAGTTCTTC	CASSEDGGGRVLYNEQFF
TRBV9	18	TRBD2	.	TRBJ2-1	TGTGCCAGCAGCGTCCCATCCATAGCGGGGGCTCACTACAATGAGCAGTTCTTC	CASSVPSIAGAHYNEQFF
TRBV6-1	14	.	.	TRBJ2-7	TGTGCCAGCAGGGTTACGCGGGAAAGCTACGAGCAGTACTTC	CASRVTRESYEQYF
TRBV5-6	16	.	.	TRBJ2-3	TGTGCCAGCAGTTTTAGCTCGGGCAGGGTGGCAGATACGCAGTATTTT	CASSFSSGRVADTQYF
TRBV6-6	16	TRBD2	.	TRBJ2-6	TGTGCCAGCAGTGGGCGGGGGGAAACTGGGGCCAACGTCCTGACTTTC	CASSGRGETGANVLTF
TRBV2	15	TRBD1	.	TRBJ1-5	TGTGCCAGCAGTGGGGCCGACAGGGGGAATCAGCCCCAGCATTTT	CASSGADRGNQPQHF
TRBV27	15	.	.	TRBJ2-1	TGTGCCAGCAGTTTATCAGGCAGGGCCTACAATGAGCAGTTCTTC	CASSLSGRAYNEQFF
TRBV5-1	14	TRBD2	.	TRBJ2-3	TGCGCCAGCAGCATAGGGACTAACACAGATACGCAGTATTTT	CASSIGTNTDTQYF
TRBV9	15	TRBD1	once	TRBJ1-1	TGTGCCAGCAGCGTAGCTTGGGACAGCGACACTGAAGCTTTCTTT	CASSVAWDSDTEAFF